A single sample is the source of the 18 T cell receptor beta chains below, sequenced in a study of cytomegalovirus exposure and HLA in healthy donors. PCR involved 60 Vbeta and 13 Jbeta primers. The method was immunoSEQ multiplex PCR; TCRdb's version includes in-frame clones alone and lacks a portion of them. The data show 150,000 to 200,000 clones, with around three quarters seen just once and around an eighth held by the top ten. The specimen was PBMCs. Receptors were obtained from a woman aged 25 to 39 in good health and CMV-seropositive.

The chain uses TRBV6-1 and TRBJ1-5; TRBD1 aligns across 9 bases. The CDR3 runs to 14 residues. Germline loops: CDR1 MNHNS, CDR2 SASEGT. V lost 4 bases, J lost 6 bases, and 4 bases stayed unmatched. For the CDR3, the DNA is TGTGCCAGCAGTGGAACAGGGGGCGGTCAGCCCCAGCATTTT. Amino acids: CASSGTGGGQPQHF.

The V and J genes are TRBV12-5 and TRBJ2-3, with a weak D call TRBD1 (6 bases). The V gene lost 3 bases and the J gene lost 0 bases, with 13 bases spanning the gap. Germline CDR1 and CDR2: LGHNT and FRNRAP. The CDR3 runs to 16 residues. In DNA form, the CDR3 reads TGTGCTAGTGGTTTAGTTTGGGACAACAGCACAGATACGCAGTATTTT. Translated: CASGLVWDNSTDTQYF.

CDR3 region: CASSLAGTGGTGELFF. DNA for the CDR3: TGTGCCAGCAGCCTGGCCGGGACAGGGGGCACCGGGGAGCTGTTTTTT. This chain links TRBV13 with TRBJ2-2, with 11 bases fitting TRBD1. The CDR3 has 16 amino acids. The germline V gene has CDR1 PRHDT and CDR2 FYEKMQ (reference sequence). V shed 5 bases and J 4 bases; nucleotides not matched to a gene: 6.

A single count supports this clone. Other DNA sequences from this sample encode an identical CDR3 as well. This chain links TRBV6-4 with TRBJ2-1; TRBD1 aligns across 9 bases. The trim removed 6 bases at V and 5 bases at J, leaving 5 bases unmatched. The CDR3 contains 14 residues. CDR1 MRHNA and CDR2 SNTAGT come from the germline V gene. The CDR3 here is CASSLGQGNNEQFF. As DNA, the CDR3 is TGTGCCAGCAGCCTGGGACAGGGCAACAATGAGCAGTTCTTC.

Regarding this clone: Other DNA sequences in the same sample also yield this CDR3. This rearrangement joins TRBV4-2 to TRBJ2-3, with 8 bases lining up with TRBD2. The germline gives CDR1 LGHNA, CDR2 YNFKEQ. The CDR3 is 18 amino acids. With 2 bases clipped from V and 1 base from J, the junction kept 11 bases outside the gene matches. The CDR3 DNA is TGTGCCAGCAGCCAAACGCGACTGACTAGCGTGGGCACAGATACGCAGTATTTT. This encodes CASSQTRLTSVGTDTQYF.

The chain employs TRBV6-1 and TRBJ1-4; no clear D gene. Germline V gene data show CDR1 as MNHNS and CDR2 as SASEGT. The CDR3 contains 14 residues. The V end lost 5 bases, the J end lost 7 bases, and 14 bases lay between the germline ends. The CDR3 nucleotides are TGTGCCAGCAGTAAGGAGCCTACGGGTGAAAAACTGTTTTTT. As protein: CASSKEPTGEKLFF.

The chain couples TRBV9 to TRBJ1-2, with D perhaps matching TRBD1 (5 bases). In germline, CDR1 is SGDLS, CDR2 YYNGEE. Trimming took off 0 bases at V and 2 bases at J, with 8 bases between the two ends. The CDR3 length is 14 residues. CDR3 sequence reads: CASSVASGNYGYTF. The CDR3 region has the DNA TGTGCCAGCAGCGTAGCTTCAGGGAACTATGGCTACACCTTC. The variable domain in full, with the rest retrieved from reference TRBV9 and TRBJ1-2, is DSGVTQTPKHLITATGQRVTLRCSPRSGDLSVYWYQQSLDQGLQFLIQYYNGEERAKGNILERFSAQQFPDLHSELNLSSLELGDSALYFCASSVASGNYGYTFGSGTRLTVV.

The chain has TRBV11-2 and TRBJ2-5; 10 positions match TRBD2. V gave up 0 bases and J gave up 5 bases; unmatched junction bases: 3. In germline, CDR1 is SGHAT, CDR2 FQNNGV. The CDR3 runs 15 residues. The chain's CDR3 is CASSLELAGMETQYF. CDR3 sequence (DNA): TGTGCCAGCAGCTTAGAACTAGCGGGGATGGAGACCCAGTACTTC.

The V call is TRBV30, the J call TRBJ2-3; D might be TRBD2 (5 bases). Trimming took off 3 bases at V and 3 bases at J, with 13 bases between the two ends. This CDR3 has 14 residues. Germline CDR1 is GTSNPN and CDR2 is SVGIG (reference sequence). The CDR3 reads CAWSPGMGTDTQYF. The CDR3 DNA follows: TGTGCCTGGAGCCCGGGGATGGGAACAGATACGCAGTATTTT.

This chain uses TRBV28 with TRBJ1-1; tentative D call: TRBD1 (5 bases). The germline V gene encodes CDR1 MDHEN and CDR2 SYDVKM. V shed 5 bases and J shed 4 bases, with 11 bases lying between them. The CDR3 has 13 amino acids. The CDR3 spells CASSGAVGTEAFF. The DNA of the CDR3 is TGTGCCAGCAGTGGGGCCGTAGGCACTGAAGCTTTCTTT.

The CDR3 is CATSRDLVGEQYF. CDR3 coding DNA: TGTGCCACCAGCAGAGATTTAGTCGGGGAGCAGTACTTC. This rearrangement joins TRBV15 to TRBJ2-7; no clear D. Germline V CDR1 and CDR2: LNHNV, YYDKDF (reference sequence). Between the trimmed V and J ends, which lost 0 bases and 7 bases, there was a span of 10 bases. CDR3 length equals 13 residues.

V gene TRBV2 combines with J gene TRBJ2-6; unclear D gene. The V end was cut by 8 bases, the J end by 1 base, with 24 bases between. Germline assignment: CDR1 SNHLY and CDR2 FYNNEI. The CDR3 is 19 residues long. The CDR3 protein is CASLALYPSSASGANVLTF. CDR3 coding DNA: TGTGCCAGCCTTGCACTTTACCCCTCGAGCGCGTCTGGGGCCAACGTCCTGACTTTC.

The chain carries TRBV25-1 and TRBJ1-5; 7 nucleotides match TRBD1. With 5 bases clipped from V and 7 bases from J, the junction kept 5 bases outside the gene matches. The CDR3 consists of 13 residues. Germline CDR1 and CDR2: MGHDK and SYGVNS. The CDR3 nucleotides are TGTGCCAGCAGTCAGACAGGGAAACAGCCCCAGCATTTT. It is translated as CASSQTGKQPQHF. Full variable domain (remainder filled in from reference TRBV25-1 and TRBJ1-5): EADIYQTPRYLVIGTGKKITLECSQTMGHDKMYWYQQDPGMELHLIHYSYGVNSTEKGDLSSESTVSRIRTEHFPLTLESARPSHTSQYLCASSQTGKQPQHFGDGTRLSIL.

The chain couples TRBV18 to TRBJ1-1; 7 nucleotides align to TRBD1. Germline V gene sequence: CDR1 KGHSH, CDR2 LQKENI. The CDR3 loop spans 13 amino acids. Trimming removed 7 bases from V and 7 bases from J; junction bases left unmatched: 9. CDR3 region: CASLQGGASEAFF. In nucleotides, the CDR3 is TGTGCCAGCTTACAAGGGGGCGCCAGTGAAGCTTTCTTT.

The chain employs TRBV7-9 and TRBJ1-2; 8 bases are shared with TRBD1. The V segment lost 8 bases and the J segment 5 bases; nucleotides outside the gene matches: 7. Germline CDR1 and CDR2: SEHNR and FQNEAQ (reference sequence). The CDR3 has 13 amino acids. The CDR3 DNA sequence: TGTGCCAGCGGAAGACAGGGGCCTTATGGCTACACCTTC. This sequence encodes CASGRQGPYGYTF. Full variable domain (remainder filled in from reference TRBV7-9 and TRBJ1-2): DTGVSQNPRHKITKRGQNVTFRCDPISEHNRLYWYRQTLGQGPEFLTYFQNEAQLEKSRLLSDRFSAERPKGSFSTLEIQRTEQGDSAMYLCASGRQGPYGYTFGSGTRLTVV.

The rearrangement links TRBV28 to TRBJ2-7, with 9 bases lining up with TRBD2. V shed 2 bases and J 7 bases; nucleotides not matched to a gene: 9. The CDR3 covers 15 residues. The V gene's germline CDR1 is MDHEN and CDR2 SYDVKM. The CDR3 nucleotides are TGTGCCAGCAGTTTACGCGGGAGGGCTGGGGGGGAGCAGTACTTC. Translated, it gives CASSLRGRAGGEQYF.

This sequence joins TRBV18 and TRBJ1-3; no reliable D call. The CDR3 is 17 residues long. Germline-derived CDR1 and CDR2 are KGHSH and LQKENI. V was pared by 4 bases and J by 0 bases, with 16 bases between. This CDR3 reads CASSQEWSGSSGNTIYF. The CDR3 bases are TGTGCCAGCTCACAGGAATGGTCCGGGAGCTCTGGAAACACCATATATTTT.

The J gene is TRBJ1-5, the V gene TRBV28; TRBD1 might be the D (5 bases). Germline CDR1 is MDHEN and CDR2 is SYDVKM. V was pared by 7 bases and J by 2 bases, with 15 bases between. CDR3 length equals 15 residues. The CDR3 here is CASTGQGRRNQPQHF. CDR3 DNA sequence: TGTGCCAGCACCGGTCAGGGTAGGCGCAATCAGCCCCAGCATTTT.